The 24 T cell receptor beta chains below come from one sample, sequenced in a study of T cells in narcolepsy. TCRdb's table, derived via immunoSEQ multiplex PCR, lists solely in-frame clones and lacks some. The sample consists of about 24,000 clones, 50% to 65% of them appearing once. The sequenced sample was memory (CD45RA-) CD4+ T cells from blood. Receptors originate from a human donor in good health.

The chain has TRBV10-2 and TRBJ2-1, with 14 bases identical to TRBD2. The CDR3 runs 17 residues. The ends lost 5 bases at V and 8 bases at J; junction bases unmatched: 11. Germline V lookup: CDR1 WSHSY, CDR2 SAAADI. DNA of the CDR3: TGCGCCAGCAGTTTCCTCGGGGGGACTAGCGGGAGCCATGAGCAGTTCTTC. It codes for CASSFLGGTSGSHEQFF.

Of note for this clone: This sample includes further DNA sequences coding for the same CDR3. The V and J genes are TRBV7-2 and TRBJ1-5; a weak D match, TRBD1 (5 bases). V was shortened by 2 bases and J by 4 bases, with 6 bases between the two germline ends. The CDR3 has 13 residues. The germline V gene encodes CDR1 SGHTA and CDR2 FQGNSA. CDR3 loop: CASSLRGNQPQHF. The CDR3 DNA reads TGTGCCAGCAGCTTACGGGGGAATCAGCCCCAGCATTTT. Combining the CDR3 with reference TRBV7-2 and TRBJ1-5 gives the whole variable domain GAGVSQSPSNKVTEKGKDVELRCDPISGHTALYWYRQSLGQGLEFLIYFQGNSAPDKSGLPSDRFSAERTGGSVSTLTIQRTQQEDSAVYLCASSLRGNQPQHFGDGTRLSIL.

The CDR3 nucleotides read TGCGCCAGCAGCCAAGATAACCTAGCGGGTTTGAACACCGGGGAGCTGTTTTTT. This translates into CASSQDNLAGLNTGELFF. This chain links TRBV4-3 with TRBJ2-2, with 8 bases fitting TRBD2. With 0 bases clipped from V and 1 base from J, the junction kept 7 bases outside the gene matches. CDR1 is LGHNA and CDR2 is YSLEER in the germline V gene. The CDR3 contains 18 residues.

This chain links TRBV2 with TRBJ1-1; the D is unclear. The CDR3 is 12 residues long. Trimming left V 10 bases short and J 2 bases short, with 11 bases between. Germline CDR1 reads SNHLY; CDR2 reads FYNNEI. CDR3 sequence (DNA): TGTGCCACCGGACGGGGAAACACTGAAGCTTTCTTT. Its protein product is CATGRGNTEAFF.

This sequence joins TRBV2 and TRBJ2-1, with D unresolved. CDR1 SNHLY and CDR2 FYNNEI come from the germline V gene. The CDR3 totals 11 residues. V lost 7 bases to trimming and J lost 4 bases, with 5 bases between them. CDR3 in amino acids: CASKGYNEQFF. Here the CDR3 DNA reads TGTGCCAGCAAGGGATACAATGAGCAGTTCTTC.

The chain carries TRBV5-5 and TRBJ2-7; no clear D. Germline assignment: CDR1 SGHKS and CDR2 YYEKEE (reference sequence). Trimming shortened V by 5 bases and J by 3 bases, and 15 bases separated the two germline ends. The CDR3 is made up of 14 amino acids. The CDR3 loop reads CASSAQWINYEQYF. For the CDR3, the DNA is TGTGCCAGCAGTGCACAGTGGATTAACTACGAGCAGTACTTC.

This clone appeared once. The chain joins TRBV5-5 to TRBJ2-5, with a weak D call TRBD2 (6 bases). The CDR3 consists of 13 residues. CDR1 and CDR2 from the germline V gene are SGHKS and YYEKEE (reference sequence). Between the trimmed V and J ends, which lost 4 bases and 4 bases, there was a span of 11 bases. The chain's CDR3 is CASSLPGLETQYF. CDR3 bases: TGTGCCAGCAGCCTACCGGGACTAGAGACCCAGTACTTC.

The rearrangement links TRBV6-1 to TRBJ2-5, with 14 bases aligning to TRBD2. This CDR3 contains 15 residues. The V gene's germline CDR1 is MNHNS and CDR2 SASEGT. Losses at the gene ends were 6 bases for V and 6 bases for J; bases not matched to a gene: 6. The DNA of the CDR3 is TGTGCCAGCAGGCCGACTAGCGGGGGGGCCCAGACCCAGTACTTC. Encoded protein: CASRPTSGGAQTQYF.

This clone has only one observation. This rearrangement joins TRBV7-2 to TRBJ2-7; D remains ambiguous. Trimming removed 1 base at V and 0 bases at J, with 13 bases between. Germline CDR1 SGHTA, CDR2 FQGNSA. The CDR3 spans 16 residues. The CDR3 spells CASSLDLGHFSYEQYF. In DNA form, the CDR3 reads TGTGCCAGCAGCTTAGATCTTGGTCATTTCTCCTACGAGCAGTACTTC. Looking up the rest from reference TRBV7-2 and TRBJ2-7 gives the full variable domain: GAGVSQSPSNKVTEKGKDVELRCDPISGHTALYWYRQSLGQGLEFLIYFQGNSAPDKSGLPSDRFSAERTGGSVSTLTIQRTQQEDSAVYLCASSLDLGHFSYEQYFGPGTRLTVT.

The chain employs TRBV27 and TRBJ1-6; tentative D call: TRBD1 (6 bases). The V gene's germline CDR1 is MNHEY and CDR2 SMNVEV (reference sequence). The CDR3 extends over 14 amino acids. Between the trimmed V and J ends, which lost 6 bases and 6 bases, there was a span of 12 bases. The chain's CDR3 is CASSGQSFNSPLHF. The CDR3 coding sequence is TGTGCCAGCAGCGGACAGAGTTTTAATTCACCCCTCCACTTT.

The V call is TRBV5-1, the J call TRBJ1-6, with 11 bases identical to TRBD1. Germline-derived CDR1 and CDR2 are SGHRS and YFSETQ. Trimming at V came to 3 bases and at J to 6 bases, leaving 2 bases not matched to a gene. This CDR3 comprises 15 residues. The CDR3 spells CASSSGTGGNSPLHF. In DNA form, the CDR3 reads TGCGCCAGCAGCTCTGGGACAGGGGGTAATTCACCCCTCCACTTT. The complete variable domain, with remaining parts taken from reference TRBV5-1 and TRBJ1-6, reads KAGVTQTPRYLIKTRGQQVTLSCSPISGHRSVSWYQQTPGQGLQFLFEYFSETQRNKGNFPGRFSGRQFSNSRSEMNVSTLELGDSALYLCASSSGTGGNSPLHFGNGTRLTVT.

Details on this clone: The junction differs from germline at one of its ends, possibly a read error. The chain recombines TRBV7-7 with TRBJ2-2; D tentatively fits TRBD1 or TRBD2 (5 bases each). From germline, CDR1 is SSHAT and CDR2 FNYEAQ (reference sequence). The CDR3 consists of 14 residues. CDR3 coding DNA: TGTGCTAGCAGCTTAGTGGGGGACACCGGGGAGCTGTTTTTT. Protein sequence: CASSLVGDTGELFF.

J is TRBJ1-1 and V is TRBV29-1; 7 positions agree with TRBD1. The CDR3 spans 14 residues. V lost 6 bases and J lost 4; bases outside the gene matches: 11. Germline V gene lookup returns CDR1 SQVTM and CDR2 ANQGSEA. The CDR3 region is CSVRAPGQTTEAFF. CDR3 sequence (DNA): TGCAGCGTAAGAGCCCCGGGACAGACCACTGAAGCTTTCTTT.

The chain is built from TRBV28 and TRBJ2-5; TRBD1 or TRBD2 may be the D gene (6 bases each). V lost 6 bases and J lost 0, with 20 bases in between. The CDR3 is 17 residues long. In germline, CDR1 is MDHEN, CDR2 SYDVKM. As DNA, the CDR3 is TGTGCCAGCAGCGGGACCGGGGGCGGGGAATACCAAGAGACCCAGTACTTC. The encoded protein is CASSGTGGGEYQETQYF.

CDR3 DNA sequence: TGTGCCAGTGCCCCTAGGGGTAACACCGGGGAGCTGTTTTTT. Translated: CASAPRGNTGELFF. The chain employs TRBV19 and TRBJ2-2, with TRBD1 as a possible D gene (5 bases). The CDR3 extends over 14 amino acids. Between the trimmed V and J ends, which lost 8 bases and 2 bases, there was a span of 12 bases. Germline V gives CDR1 LNHDA, CDR2 SQIVND (reference sequence).

By share, this clone counts as medium-sized. The chain carries TRBV6-1 and TRBJ2-3; D possibly matches TRBD1 or TRBD2 (5 bases each). V lost 10 bases, J lost 1 base, and 15 bases lay in between. This CDR3 region has 14 residues. CDR1 is MNHNS and CDR2 is SASEGT in the germline V gene. In nucleotides, the CDR3 is TGTGCCACCACTACGGGGCCTGGCACAGATACGCAGTATTTT. Amino acids: CATTTGPGTDTQYF.

The CDR3 coding sequence is TGTGCCAGCGGGCGCTCTGCCGGGTATGGCTACACCTTC. Translation: CASGRSAGYGYTF. V gene TRBV6-1 combines with J gene TRBJ1-2; D ambiguous. Germline loops: CDR1 MNHNS, CDR2 SASEGT. V was cut by 8 bases and J by 5 bases, with 15 bases left in between. The CDR3 length is 13 residues.

V gene TRBV9 combines with J gene TRBJ2-7; D not certain. The CDR3 covers 13 residues. Germline values: CDR1 SGDLS, CDR2 YYNGEE. V was cut by 0 bases and J by 6 bases, with 10 bases left in between. This chain's CDR3 is CASSVGTLGEQYF. CDR3 nucleotide sequence: TGTGCCAGCAGCGTAGGAACTCTGGGCGAGCAGTACTTC. Full variable domain (missing parts from reference TRBV9 and TRBJ2-7): DSGVTQTPKHLITATGQRVTLRCSPRSGDLSVYWYQQSLDQGLQFLIQYYNGEERAKGNILERFSAQQFPDLHSELNLSSLELGDSALYFCASSVGTLGEQYFGPGTRLTVT.

The DNA of the CDR3 is TGTGCCAGCAGCTCCTCCGGGCGTCTAGCGGGGACCTACAATGAGCAGTTCTTC. Its protein product is CASSSSGRLAGTYNEQFF. The V and J genes are TRBV13 and TRBJ2-1; 9 bases are a match to TRBD2. The germline V gene encodes CDR1 PRHDT and CDR2 FYEKMQ (reference sequence). This CDR3 has 18 residues. V shed 4 bases and J 2 bases; nucleotides not matched to a gene: 12.

DNA of the CDR3: TGTGCCAGCACCAAAGGACAGGGCGGCTACACCTTC. It specifies CASTKGQGGYTF. The rearrangement joins TRBV6-5 to TRBJ1-2, with 8 bases identical to TRBD1. The CDR3 is made up of 12 amino acids. The germline CDR1 and CDR2 sequences are MNHEY and SVGAGI. The J segment lost 8 bases and the V segment lost 7 bases, leaving 6 bases of the junction unmatched.

This clone was observed a few times. V and J are TRBV4-3 and TRBJ2-3; D gene unclear. The V gene's germline CDR1 is LGHNA and CDR2 YSLEER. Trimming removed 1 base at V and 2 bases at J, with 10 bases between. This CDR3 contains 15 residues. Here the CDR3 DNA reads TGCGCCAGCAGCCAAGGAGCTCACGTCACAGATACGCAGTATTTT. Translating gives CASSQGAHVTDTQYF.

The chain couples TRBV18 to TRBJ2-7; D perhaps matches TRBD2 (6 bases). The germline V gene encodes CDR1 KGHSH and CDR2 LQKENI. Trimming took 1 base from V and 6 from J, leaving 16 bases between them. CDR3 length: 15 residues. DNA of the CDR3: TGTGCCAGCTCACCACTGCAGGGAGCGGGCGGCGAGCAGTACTTC. The encoded protein is CASSPLQGAGGEQYF.

This chain joins TRBV2 and TRBJ2-7, with D possibly being TRBD2 (6 bases). V dropped 6 bases and J dropped 2 bases, with 20 bases sitting between them. The CDR3 extends over 16 amino acids. Germline values: CDR1 SNHLY, CDR2 FYNNEI. CDR3 in DNA: TGTGCCAGCAGCCCTGGGGCGGGAAGGGGACCCTACGAGCAGTACTTC. Translated: CASSPGAGRGPYEQYF. Together with reference TRBV2 and TRBJ2-7, the CDR3 gives the full variable domain: EPEVTQTPSHQVTQMGQEVILRCVPISNHLYFYWYRQILGQKVEFLVSFYNNEISEKSEIFDDQFSVERPDGSNFTLKIRSTKLEDSAMYFCASSPGAGRGPYEQYFGPGTRLTVT.

V is TRBV5-1 and J is TRBJ2-1; a possible D gene is TRBD1 (8 bases). This CDR3 region has 20 residues. Germline-derived CDR1 and CDR2 are SGHRS and YFSETQ. Trimming left V 3 bases short and J 0 bases short, with 25 bases between. CDR3 sequence: CASSYRLGQGGGSSYNEQFF. In nucleotides, the CDR3 is TGCGCCAGCAGCTACCGATTAGGACAGGGAGGGGGAAGCTCCTACAATGAGCAGTTCTTC. Drawing the rest from reference TRBV5-1 and TRBJ2-1, the complete variable domain is KAGVTQTPRYLIKTRGQQVTLSCSPISGHRSVSWYQQTPGQGLQFLFEYFSETQRNKGNFPGRFSGRQFSNSRSEMNVSTLELGDSALYLCASSYRLGQGGGSSYNEQFFGPGTRLTVL.